A single sample gave rise to the 14 T cell receptor beta chains below, sequenced in a study of early stage breast cancer tumors. Data came from immunoSEQ multiplex PCR; TCRdb stores just in-frame clones and leaves some out. The repertoire holds 25,000 to 30,000 clones, with 72% as singletons. Sample: blood. Receptors originate from a person aged 45 to 59 with breast cancer.

The chain has TRBV11-1 and TRBJ2-2; D unclear. CDR1 is SGHAT, CDR2 FQDESV, per germline (reference sequence). Trimming shortened V by 4 bases and J by 2 bases, and 17 bases separated the two germline ends. The CDR3 is 17 residues long. The CDR3 DNA follows: TGTGCCAGCAGCTCGGTGAGGACCCGACCCAACACCGGGGAGCTGTTTTTT. Translated, it gives CASSSVRTRPNTGELFF.

This clone has a handful of counts. The chain couples TRBV30 to TRBJ1-2, with no clear D. Per the germline V gene, CDR1 is GTSNPN and CDR2 is SVGIG (reference sequence). V shed 8 bases and J shed 0 bases, with 16 bases lying between them. CDR3 length: 14 amino acids. Here the CDR3 DNA reads TGTGCCGGCTTCCGAGGGAGGACTAACTATGGCTACACCTTC. Translating gives CAGFRGRTNYGYTF.

This rearrangement joins TRBV19 to TRBJ1-2, with D possibly matching TRBD1 (5 bases). The length of the CDR3 is 13 residues. V lost 5 bases, J lost 2 bases, and 9 bases lay in between. Germline V gene lookup returns CDR1 LNHDA and CDR2 SQIVND (reference sequence). The CDR3, as DNA: TGTGCCAGTAGTTTACAGGTGAACTATGGCTACACCTTC. Its protein product is CASSLQVNYGYTF.

The CDR3 sequence: CASSEARGAEQYF. The CDR3 DNA reads as TGTGCCAGCAGTGAAGCGCGGGGCGCGGAGCAGTACTTC. J is TRBJ2-7 and V is TRBV2; maybe TRBD2 (6 bases). This CDR3 contains 13 residues. With 0 bases removed from V and 7 bases from J, the gap between germline ends came to 10 bases. Per germline, CDR1 SNHLY and CDR2 FYNNEI.

V gene TRBV13 combines with J gene TRBJ2-7; the match to TRBD1 covers 11 bases. V shed 1 base, J shed 5 bases, and the junction held 4 bases outside the gene matches. The germline CDR1 and CDR2 sequences are PRHDT and FYEKMQ (reference sequence). The CDR3 has 15 amino acids. Here the CDR3 reads CASSLEGQGGDEQYF. For the CDR3, the DNA is TGTGCCAGCAGCTTAGAGGGACAGGGGGGCGACGAGCAGTACTTC.

The chain joins TRBV11-1 to TRBJ1-4, with D tentatively TRBD1 (5 bases). The CDR3 runs to 18 residues. V was cut by 0 bases and J by 2 bases, with 16 bases left in between. Germline values: CDR1 SGHAT, CDR2 FQDESV (reference sequence). CDR3 amino acids: CASSLAIHRFITNEKLFF. In nucleotides, the CDR3 is TGTGCCAGCAGCTTAGCGATTCACAGGTTTATCACTAATGAAAAACTGTTTTTT. Based on the CDR3 plus reference TRBV11-1 and TRBJ1-4, the full variable domain is EAEVAQSPRYKITEKSQAVAFWCDPISGHATLYWYRQILGQGPELLVQFQDESVVDDSQLPKDRFSAERLKGVDSTLKIQPAELGDSAMYLCASSLAIHRFITNEKLFFGSGTQLSVL.

This sequence joins TRBV6-1 and TRBJ1-2; weak D call: TRBD1 (5 bases). CDR1 is MNHNS and CDR2 is SASEGT in the germline V gene. There are 14 residues in the CDR3. V lost 2 bases to trimming and J lost 8 bases, with 15 bases between them. CDR3 region: CASSETPGAMGYTF. CDR3 nucleotides: TGTGCCAGCAGTGAAACCCCCGGGGCCATGGGCTACACCTTC.

This chain links TRBV27 with TRBJ1-2; D is unresolved. The germline CDR1 and CDR2 sequences are MNHEY and SMNVEV (reference sequence). Trimming left V 5 bases short and J 9 bases short, with 19 bases between. The length of the CDR3 is 14 residues. The CDR3 coding sequence is TGTGCCAGCAGTGCCTCATCTTCCCCATTGAGCTACACCTTC. It translates to CASSASSSPLSYTF.

This sequence joins TRBV19 and TRBJ2-1; the D call may be TRBD1 or TRBD2 (5 bases each). The V end was cut by 4 bases, the J end by 4 bases, with 14 bases between. CDR1 is LNHDA, CDR2 SQIVND, per germline (reference sequence). The CDR3 totals 15 residues. This CDR3 is CASSTGTPLYNEQFF. CDR3 DNA sequence: TGTGCCAGTAGTACCGGGACCCCCCTTTACAATGAGCAGTTCTTC.

The V and J genes are TRBV19 and TRBJ2-2; the D is unclear. Trimming stripped 8 bases from V and 2 bases from J, with 9 bases between. Germline CDR1 reads LNHDA; CDR2 reads SQIVND (reference sequence). The CDR3 totals 13 residues. DNA for the CDR3: TGTGCCAGTCGCAGGCCCAACACCGGGGAGCTGTTTTTT. This encodes CASRRPNTGELFF.

The chain recombines TRBV6-6 with TRBJ2-3; the D is unclear. Germline lookup yields CDR1 MNHNY and CDR2 SVGAGI (reference sequence). CDR3 length equals 12 residues. The ends were cut back, 2 bases at V and 6 bases at J, with 6 bases in the middle. The CDR3 region is CASSYTGDTQYF. The CDR3 coding sequence is TGTGCCAGCAGTTACACCGGGGATACGCAGTATTTT.

The CDR3 is CASSVHSRQAKAFF. CDR3 coding DNA: TGTGCCAGCAGCGTACACTCCCGACAGGCCAAGGCTTTCTTT. The chain links TRBV11-1 to TRBJ1-1, with D possibly being TRBD1 (6 bases). Germline-derived CDR1 and CDR2 are SGHAT and FQDESV (reference sequence). Trimming shortened V by 5 bases and J by 11 bases, and 21 bases separated the two germline ends. CDR3 length: 14 amino acids. The variable domain in full, completed from reference TRBV11-1 and TRBJ1-1, reads EAEVAQSPRYKITEKSQAVAFWCDPISGHATLYWYRQILGQGPELLVQFQDESVVDDSQLPKDRFSAERLKGVDSTLKIQPAELGDSAMYLCASSVHSRQAKAFFGQGTRLTVV.

The V gene is TRBV19, the J gene TRBJ1-5, with 7 bases lining up with TRBD1. Trimming cost V 5 bases and J 7 bases; bases outside gene matches: 8. CDR1 and CDR2 from the germline V gene are LNHDA and SQIVND (reference sequence). The CDR3 is 14 amino acids. This CDR3 reads CASSLRQGSQPQHF. The CDR3 bases are TGTGCCAGTAGTTTAAGACAGGGCAGCCAGCCCCAGCATTTT.

This chain links TRBV6-6 with TRBJ2-1; TRBD2 matches at 9 bases. CDR1 is MNHNY, CDR2 SVGAGI, per germline (reference sequence). The CDR3 runs 14 residues. V lost 11 bases to trimming and J lost 7 bases; unmatched junction nucleotides: 12. This CDR3 is CASTGREGRNEQFF. CDR3 nucleotides: TGTGCCTCTACGGGGCGGGAGGGCCGGAATGAGCAGTTCTTC.